These 32 T cell receptor beta chains came from one sample sequenced in a study of CD8 T cells in Susac syndrome. Random hexamers were used to reverse transcribe the RNA input (0.5 to 1 ug). TCRdb processed the immunoSEQ multiplex PCR reads anew with MiXCR; each CDR3 protein has one entry. The table records fewer than 200,000 distinct CDR3 sequences, 91% of them present only once. The sequenced material came from CD4+ T cells from PBMCs. The receptors were gathered from a human donor with Susac syndrome.

The chain has TRBV6-5 and TRBJ1-1; D gene ambiguous. Per germline, CDR1 MNHEY and CDR2 SVGAGI. V was trimmed by 2 bases and J by 5 bases, leaving 18 bases between them. The CDR3 spans 16 residues. The CDR3 coding sequence is TGTGCCAGCAGTTACACCACAGCCAGAGGAGGTACTGAAGCTTTCTTT. It specifies CASSYTTARGGTEAFF.

This clonotype is a singleton in its sample. The V and J genes are TRBV6-5 and TRBJ2-7; D could derive from TRBD1 or TRBD2 (5 bases each). Trimming pared 2 bases from V and 4 bases from J, leaving 12 bases between. Germline V gives CDR1 MNHEY, CDR2 SVGAGI. This CDR3 spans 14 amino acids. The CDR3 loop is CASSYGGSGYEQYF. As DNA, the CDR3 is TGTGCCAGCAGTTACGGGGGTTCGGGGTACGAGCAGTACTTC.

The chain joins TRBV9 to TRBJ1-1; D perhaps matches TRBD1 (6 bases). The CDR3 contains 14 residues. Germline CDR1 SGDLS, CDR2 YYNGEE. V was trimmed by 4 bases and J by 3 bases, leaving 13 bases between them. The CDR3 sequence: CASSPPTGYTEAFF. CDR3 nucleotides: TGTGCCAGCAGCCCGCCGACAGGCTACACTGAAGCTTTCTTT.

This chain uses TRBV5-6 with TRBJ1-6; TRBD1 matches 9 bases. Per germline, CDR1 SGHDT and CDR2 YYEEEE. The CDR3 has 15 residues. V lost 4 bases, J lost 8 bases, and 7 bases stayed unmatched. CDR3 amino acids: CASSKTQGADSPLHF. CDR3 nucleotide sequence: TGTGCCAGCAGCAAGACACAGGGGGCCGATTCACCCCTCCACTTT.

The V call is TRBV4-2, the J call TRBJ2-7; 7 positions agree with TRBD2. J lost 4 bases, V lost 5 bases, and 8 bases had no gene match. In germline, CDR1 is LGHNA, CDR2 YNFKEQ. The CDR3 has 14 amino acids. CDR3 in amino acids: CASSFEAGPYEQYF. In nucleotides, the CDR3 is TGTGCCAGCAGCTTCGAAGCGGGGCCTTACGAGCAGTACTTC.

This sequence joins TRBV15 and TRBJ2-7; D remains ambiguous. The germline gives CDR1 LNHNV, CDR2 YYDKDF (reference sequence). There are 16 residues in the CDR3. V lost 0 bases to trimming and J lost 0 bases, with 12 bases between them. CDR3 DNA sequence: TGTGCCACCAGCAGAGACAGGCTACCGAGCTCCTACGAGCAGTACTTC. It specifies CATSRDRLPSSYEQYF.

The V gene is TRBV27, the J gene TRBJ2-7; a weak D match, TRBD2 (5 bases). CDR3 length: 12 residues. Germline-derived CDR1 and CDR2 are MNHEY and SMNVEV (reference sequence). The ends were cut back, 5 bases at V and 6 bases at J, with 11 bases in the middle. CDR3: CASSQRGREQYF. The CDR3 coding sequence is TGTGCCAGCAGTCAAAGAGGGCGCGAGCAGTACTTC.

The V and J genes are TRBV11-2 and TRBJ1-1; D is uncertain. Trimming pared 4 bases from V and 3 bases from J, leaving 15 bases between. The CDR3 has 15 residues. Germline lookup yields CDR1 SGHAT and CDR2 FQNNGV. This CDR3 reads CASSSKTLGDTEAFF. For the CDR3, the DNA is TGTGCCAGCAGCTCGAAAACACTCGGGGACACTGAAGCTTTCTTT.

This clonotype was observed a single time. This chain connects TRBV20-1 to TRBJ2-2, with 9 bases aligning to TRBD2. V was clipped by 0 bases and J by 0 bases; unmatched bases: 8. The germline gives CDR1 DFQATT, CDR2 SNEGSKA (reference sequence). The CDR3 length is 18 residues. This chain's CDR3 is CSARDYLAGTSNTGELFF. The CDR3 DNA reads TGCAGTGCTAGAGATTATCTAGCGGGGACCTCGAACACCGGGGAGCTGTTTTTT.

The V and J genes are TRBV28 and TRBJ2-7; D remains ambiguous. Between the trimmed V and J ends, which lost 1 base and 4 bases, there was a span of 14 bases. Germline CDR1 reads MDHEN; CDR2 reads SYDVKM. This CDR3 comprises 15 residues. The CDR3 here is CASSLSPVFRYEQYF. The CDR3 DNA is TGTGCCAGCAGTTTATCGCCCGTCTTTAGGTACGAGCAGTACTTC.

This clonotype was detected only a few times. This chain connects TRBV7-2 to TRBJ2-3; tentative D call: TRBD1 (5 bases). Deletions cut 5 bases from V and 4 bases from J, with 13 bases between. The CDR3 totals 14 residues. Germline-derived CDR1 and CDR2 are SGHTA and FQGNSA. The DNA for the CDR3 is TGTGCCAGCAGCGCCAGGGTGGGCGCAGATACGCAGTATTTT. Its translation is CASSARVGADTQYF.

The rearrangement joins TRBV5-6 to TRBJ2-1; D not resolved. V was trimmed by 5 bases and J by 0 bases, leaving 12 bases between them. The CDR3 is made up of 15 amino acids. The germline CDR1 and CDR2 sequences are SGHDT and YYEEEE. As DNA, the CDR3 is TGTGCCAGCAGACTCGACCGGAGCTCCTACAATGAGCAGTTCTTC. Translation gives CASRLDRSSYNEQFF.

This clonotype was recorded only once. The V and J genes are TRBV9 and TRBJ2-2, with 9 bases matching TRBD1. The J segment lost 4 bases and the V segment lost 3 bases, leaving 7 bases of the junction unmatched. Germline loops: CDR1 SGDLS, CDR2 YYNGEE. CDR3 length equals 16 residues. In DNA, the CDR3 is TGTGCCAGCAGCGCAGAGGGACAGGGAGGCACCGGGGAGCTGTTTTTT. This codes for CASSAEGQGGTGELFF.

This rearrangement joins TRBV7-8 to TRBJ2-2; 8 bases line up with TRBD2. Per the germline V gene, CDR1 is SGHVS and CDR2 is FQNEAQ. J was trimmed by 6 bases and V by 5 bases; bases with no gene match: 14. This CDR3 has 17 residues. This CDR3 reads CASSQLRGGRSAGELFF. The CDR3 nucleotides read TGTGCCAGCAGCCAACTTAGGGGCGGGAGGTCCGCCGGGGAGCTGTTTTTT.

V gene TRBV13 combines with J gene TRBJ2-7, with D perhaps TRBD1 (5 bases). The V gene's germline CDR1 is PRHDT and CDR2 FYEKMQ (reference sequence). This CDR3 is 17 amino acids long. Trimming removed 1 base from V and 5 bases from J, with 21 bases in between. CDR3 DNA sequence: TGTGCCAGCAGCTTAGAAAGACGTTGGACAATCGGGCACGAGCAGTACTTC. It encodes CASSLERRWTIGHEQYF.

This clonotype has only a few counts. The CDR3 region is CASSLPGSYEQYF. DNA for the CDR3: TGTGCCAGCAGTTTACCCGGGTCCTACGAGCAGTACTTC. The chain combines TRBV28 with TRBJ2-7; D unclear. The CDR3 runs 13 residues. Germline CDR1 MDHEN, CDR2 SYDVKM. Deletions cut 2 bases from V and 1 base from J, with 6 bases between.

The rearrangement joins TRBV12-5 to TRBJ2-7; 9 bases align to TRBD1. Germline CDR1 is LGHNT and CDR2 is FRNRAP. J lost 5 bases, V lost 5 bases, and 7 bases had no gene match. CDR3 size: 14 residues. The CDR3: CASGTGQGVNEQYF. CDR3 nucleotides: TGTGCTAGTGGTACGGGACAGGGAGTAAACGAGCAGTACTTC. The full variable domain, in which reference TRBV12-5 and TRBJ2-7 provide the parts outside the CDR3, is DARVTQTPRHKVTEMGQEVTMRCQPILGHNTVFWYRQTMMQGLELLAYFRNRAPLDDSGMPKDRFSAEMPDATLATLKIQPSEPRDSAVYFCASGTGQGVNEQYFGPGTRLTVT.

This clonotype has a single count. The chain employs TRBV7-2 and TRBJ1-4; 8 bases align to TRBD1. CDR3 length: 14 residues. Germline loops: CDR1 SGHTA, CDR2 FQGNSA. The J segment lost 6 bases and the V segment lost 5 bases, leaving 5 bases of the junction unmatched. CDR3 nucleotide sequence: TGTGCCAGCAGCGATACAGGGGGAGATGAAAAACTGTTTTTT. It encodes CASSDTGGDEKLFF.

Only a few counts were recorded for this clonotype. The genes are TRBV6-1 and TRBJ2-1, with 7 bases fitting TRBD2. Germline V gives CDR1 MNHNS, CDR2 SASEGT. V shed 6 bases, J shed 4 bases, and the junction held 9 bases outside the gene matches. The CDR3 spans 15 residues. As DNA, the CDR3 is TGTGCCAGCAGCCCGGGGAGCGGGGCGTACAATGAGCAGTTCTTC. Its protein is CASSPGSGAYNEQFF.

This clonotype appeared a few times. The gene calls are TRBV14 and TRBJ2-4, with 13 nucleotides matching TRBD2. This CDR3 region has 16 residues. With 3 bases clipped from V and 6 bases from J, the junction kept 5 bases outside the gene matches. Germline values: CDR1 SGHDN, CDR2 FVKESK. The CDR3 DNA is TGTGCCAGCAGCCATAGGACTAGCGGGGGATCAAACATTCAGTACTTC. It translates to CASSHRTSGGSNIQYF.

The chain joins TRBV18 to TRBJ1-2, with 8 bases that match TRBD1. This CDR3 spans 17 amino acids. Germline V gene sequence: CDR1 KGHSH, CDR2 LQKENI. The V segment lost 3 bases and the J segment 7 bases; nucleotides outside the gene matches: 16. The CDR3 sequence is CASSPPGQAFPPFGYTF. CDR3 coding DNA: TGTGCCAGCTCACCGCCGGGACAGGCGTTCCCCCCTTTTGGCTACACCTTC.

The rearrangement links TRBV14 to TRBJ1-1; TRBD1 is a possible D gene (6 bases). V shed 4 bases and J shed 0 bases, with 12 bases lying between them. Germline assignment: CDR1 SGHDN and CDR2 FVKESK. The CDR3 loop spans 15 amino acids. The CDR3 DNA follows: TGTGCCAGCAGCCCTTGGACAGCGATGAACACTGAAGCTTTCTTT. Amino acid sequence: CASSPWTAMNTEAFF.

This clonotype was counted only a few times. J is TRBJ2-3 and V is TRBV6-2 or TRBV6-3; TRBD2 might be the D (6 bases). CDR3 length: 15 residues. The germline V gene encodes CDR1 MNHEY and CDR2 SVGEGT. The ends were cut back, 7 bases at V and 1 base at J, with 15 bases in the middle. CDR3 protein: CASTAGGARTDTQYF. Here the CDR3 DNA reads TGTGCCAGCACAGCCGGAGGGGCCCGCACAGATACGCAGTATTTT.

This chain links TRBV12-3 or TRBV12-4 with TRBJ1-2, with TRBD1 identical over 9 bases. The CDR3 runs to 16 residues. The trim removed 7 bases at V and 2 bases at J, leaving 11 bases unmatched. The DNA of the CDR3 is TGTGCCAGCACCCGATCACAGGGGGCCTTCAACTATGGCTACACCTTC. Protein: CASTRSQGAFNYGYTF.

The chain uses TRBV29-1 and TRBJ1-5; TRBD1 might be the D (5 bases). Germline V gives CDR1 SQVTM, CDR2 ANQGSEA. This CDR3 has 13 amino acids. The germline V and J ends were trimmed by 3 bases and 6 bases, with 12 bases remaining between them. CDR3 protein: CSVETVSGQPQHF. The CDR3 region has the DNA TGCAGCGTTGAGACAGTCTCGGGTCAGCCCCAGCATTTT.

The rearrangement joins TRBV20-1 to TRBJ2-2; TRBD1 agrees at 7 bases. The CDR3 consists of 14 residues. V dropped 3 bases and J dropped 1; count of bases not matched to a gene: 2. Germline-derived CDR1 and CDR2 are DFQATT and SNEGSKA (reference sequence). The CDR3 loop is CSARAGGNTGELFF. CDR3 bases: TGCAGTGCTAGGGCAGGGGGGAACACCGGGGAGCTGTTTTTT.

CDR3 DNA sequence: TGCAGCGTTGAGGTTAGCGGGAGAGGGAACAATGAGCAGTTCTTC. It specifies CSVEVSGRGNNEQFF. The J gene is TRBJ2-1, the V gene TRBV29-1, with 9 bases that match TRBD2. The CDR3 contains 15 residues. The germline CDR1 and CDR2 sequences are SQVTM and ANQGSEA. V lost 3 bases, J lost 5 bases, and 8 bases stayed unmatched.

J is TRBJ2-7 and V is TRBV10-3; D is ambiguous. V was cut by 4 bases and J by 3 bases, with 13 bases left in between. This CDR3 region has 14 residues. Germline CDR1 is ENHRY and CDR2 is SYGVKD. As DNA, the CDR3 is TGTGCCATCAGTGGGGCGAGCAGTAGCTACGAGCAGTACTTC. It yields the protein CAISGASSSYEQYF.

The V call is TRBV25-1, the J call TRBJ2-5; D is undetermined. This CDR3 region has 13 residues. The V gene's germline CDR1 is MGHDK and CDR2 SYGVNS. The germline V and J ends were trimmed by 1 base and 7 bases, with 10 bases remaining between them. CDR3 in amino acids: CASSESGWVTQYF. DNA of the CDR3: TGTGCCAGCAGTGAATCAGGTTGGGTGACCCAGTACTTC.

The V gene is TRBV30, the J gene TRBJ1-2, with a weak D call TRBD1 (5 bases). Per the germline V gene, CDR1 is GTSNPN and CDR2 is SVGIG (reference sequence). The ends were cut back, 2 bases at V and 7 bases at J, with 14 bases in the middle. The CDR3 length is 13 residues. CDR3 protein: CAWSIPGGPGYTF. As DNA, the CDR3 is TGTGCCTGGAGTATACCTGGGGGACCTGGCTACACCTTC.

J is TRBJ2-1 and V is TRBV7-2; D remains unclear. V shed 3 bases and J shed 9 bases, with 15 bases lying between them. Germline loops: CDR1 SGHTA, CDR2 FQGNSA. There are 14 residues in the CDR3. As DNA, the CDR3 is TGTGCCAGCAGCTTTTTTGCCCTCGGAGTTGAGCAGTTCTTC. Translating gives CASSFFALGVEQFF. The whole variable domain, filled in from reference TRBV7-2 and TRBJ2-1, reads GAGVSQSPSNKVTEKGKDVELRCDPISGHTALYWYRQSLGQGLEFLIYFQGNSAPDKSGLPSDRFSAERTGGSVSTLTIQRTQQEDSAVYLCASSFFALGVEQFFGPGTRLTVL.

The gene calls are TRBV20-1 and TRBJ1-1; D is unresolved. The CDR3 length is 12 residues. From germline, CDR1 is DFQATT and CDR2 SNEGSKA (reference sequence). The V gene lost 2 bases and the J gene lost 1 base, with 5 bases spanning the gap. The CDR3, as DNA: TGCAGTGCTAGACCTGGGAACACTGAAGCTTTCTTT. Protein product: CSARPGNTEAFF.